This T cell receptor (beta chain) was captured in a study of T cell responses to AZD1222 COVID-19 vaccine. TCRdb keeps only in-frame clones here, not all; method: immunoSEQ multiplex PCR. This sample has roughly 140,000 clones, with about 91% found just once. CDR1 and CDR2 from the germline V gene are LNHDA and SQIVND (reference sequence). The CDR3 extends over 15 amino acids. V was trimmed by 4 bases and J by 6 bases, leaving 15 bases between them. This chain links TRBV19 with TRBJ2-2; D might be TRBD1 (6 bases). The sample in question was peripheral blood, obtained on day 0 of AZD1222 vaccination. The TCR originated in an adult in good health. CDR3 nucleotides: TGTGCCAGTAGTAAGGGGGATCTAGGCGCCGGGGAGCTGTTTTTT. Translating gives CASSKGDLGAGELFF.